One and the same sample provided the 30 T cell receptor beta chains below, sequenced in a study of T-cell memory formation after mild COVID-19. TCRdb reanalysed the 5' RACE reads using MiXCR and keeps one entry per CDR3 protein. The data show 450,000 or so distinct CDR3 sequences, with roughly 25% seen just once and under 15% held by the top ten. Sequencing input: PBMCs or a T cell subset sorted from them (not recorded which). All receptors come from an adult woman who had mild COVID-19 (a few samples of this study predate the infection). Cell type and time point are not known.

This clonotype has a single count. The chain combines TRBV9 with TRBJ2-4; 8 nucleotides agree with TRBD2. The junction had 6 bases not matched to a gene; V was cut back by 3 bases and J by 7 bases. Germline V gene sequence: CDR1 SGDLS, CDR2 YYNGEE. The CDR3 totals 14 residues. The chain's CDR3 is CASSGGLVANIQYF. The CDR3 nucleotides are TGTGCCAGCAGCGGGGGACTAGTGGCGAACATTCAGTACTTC.

The V and J genes are TRBV30 and TRBJ1-1; D not resolved. Trimming removed 3 bases from V and 1 base from J, with 6 bases in between. CDR3 length equals 12 residues. Germline V CDR1 and CDR2: GTSNPN, SVGIG (reference sequence). CDR3 sequence reads: CAWSSPNTEAFF. The CDR3 nucleotides are TGTGCCTGGAGCTCGCCGAACACTGAAGCTTTCTTT. Using reference TRBV30 and TRBJ1-1 for the parts outside the CDR3, the full variable domain is SQTIHQWPATLVQPVGSPLSLECTVEGTSNPNLYWYRQAAGRGLQLLFYSVGIGQISSEVPQNLSASRPQDRQFILSSKKLLLSDSGFYLCAWSSPNTEAFFGQGTRLTVV.

This sequence joins TRBV5-1 and TRBJ2-3; D is perhaps TRBD1 (6 bases). CDR3 length: 17 residues. The V gene's germline CDR1 is SGHRS and CDR2 YFSETQ. V was cut by 3 bases and J by 6 bases, with 23 bases left in between. The CDR3 DNA follows: TGCGCCAGCAGCTATCAGTACGACAGGCTCCCACGGGATACGCAGTATTTT. It is translated as CASSYQYDRLPRDTQYF.

This clonotype was detected many times. This chain uses TRBV5-6 with TRBJ2-1; D perhaps matches TRBD1 (6 bases). Per the germline V gene, CDR1 is SGHDT and CDR2 is YYEEEE. This CDR3 spans 16 amino acids. Trimming took off 2 bases at V and 4 bases at J, with 16 bases between the two ends. This CDR3 reads CASSFDRDTGYNEQFF. The CDR3 DNA sequence: TGTGCCAGCAGCTTCGACCGGGACACCGGGTACAATGAGCAGTTCTTC.

The chain is built from TRBV27 and TRBJ2-3; the D call may be TRBD1 or TRBD2 (5 bases each). V dropped 8 bases and J dropped 2 bases, with 11 bases sitting between them. Germline V CDR1 and CDR2: MNHEY, SMNVEV (reference sequence). The CDR3 is made up of 13 amino acids. CDR3 in DNA: TGTGCCAGCTTCGGGGCCAACACAGATACGCAGTATTTT. Protein: CASFGANTDTQYF.

This clonotype came up a few times. CDR3 nucleotides: TGTGCCAGCAGCCCCCCTAGCGGGGGTGGTCAGTTCTTC. Its translation: CASSPPSGGGQFF. This chain links TRBV11-2 with TRBJ2-1; 10 bases align to TRBD2. Germline CDR1 is SGHAT and CDR2 is FQNNGV. V trimming: 5 bases; J trimming: 13 bases; junction bases outside the gene matches: 8. The CDR3 length is 13 residues.

The gene calls are TRBV6-2 or TRBV6-3 and TRBJ1-5; D ambiguous. Trimming shortened V by 6 bases and J by 0 bases, and 12 bases separated the two germline ends. CDR3 size: 15 residues. The germline CDR1 and CDR2 sequences are MNHEY and SVGEGT. This chain's CDR3 is CASSSNVYSNQPQHF. CDR3 DNA sequence: TGTGCCAGCAGCTCAAACGTATATAGCAATCAGCCCCAGCATTTT.

This clonotype occurred once. The chain carries TRBV5-5 and TRBJ2-3; weak D call: TRBD1 (5 bases). Trimming left V 3 bases short and J 1 base short, with 18 bases between. The CDR3 extends over 17 amino acids. CDR1 SGHKS and CDR2 YYEKEE come from the germline V gene (reference sequence). CDR3 loop: CASSSEPGRFGTDTQYF. As DNA, the CDR3 is TGTGCCAGCAGCTCGGAACCAGGGCGTTTCGGCACAGATACGCAGTATTTT.

This clonotype was counted between two and nine times. The chain links TRBV5-1 to TRBJ2-1; 11 nucleotides line up with TRBD2. Germline values: CDR1 SGHRS, CDR2 YFSETQ. The length of the CDR3 is 15 residues. V shed 2 bases, J shed 7 bases, and the junction held 5 bases outside the gene matches. The CDR3 DNA follows: TGCGCCAGCAGCTTTACTAGCGGGAGTTTGAATGAGCAGTTCTTC. Amino acids: CASSFTSGSLNEQFF.

This chain joins TRBV5-8 and TRBJ2-7, with 8 bases that match TRBD1. Germline values: CDR1 SGHTS, CDR2 YDEGEE. With V trimmed by 10 bases and J by 3 bases, 6 bases remained unmatched. CDR3 size: 12 residues. For the CDR3, the DNA is TGTGCCCAGTCGGGGACAGGCTACGAGCAGTACTTC. Residues: CAQSGTGYEQYF.

This chain links TRBV24-1 with TRBJ2-1, with 7 bases identical to TRBD1. The V gene end was trimmed by 5 bases and the J gene end by 2 bases; junction bases not matched to a gene: 5. The CDR3 runs to 15 residues. CDR1 is KGHDR, CDR2 SFDVKD, per germline. The CDR3 sequence: CATSGTGDTYNEQFF. CDR3 coding DNA: TGTGCCACCAGTGGTACAGGGGACACCTACAATGAGCAGTTCTTC.

This rearrangement joins TRBV20-1 to TRBJ1-2; D not certain. The CDR3 covers 15 residues. Germline loops: CDR1 DFQATT, CDR2 SNEGSKA (reference sequence). Trimming removed 0 bases at V and 3 bases at J, with 14 bases between. CDR3 coding DNA: TGCAGTGCTAGAGATGGGCAGAAGGGAGACTATGGCTACACCTTC. Protein: CSARDGQKGDYGYTF.

A word on this clonotype: Mismatch with germline at one junction end may stem from a read error. The V and J genes are TRBV7-7 and TRBJ1-3, with D unresolved. This CDR3 has 16 amino acids. The V gene's germline CDR1 is SSHAT and CDR2 FNYEAQ (reference sequence). The CDR3 DNA reads as TGTGCTAGCAGCCACGGACCTCCCGAGGGTGGAAACACCATATATTTT. It codes for CASSHGPPEGGNTIYF.

The chain combines TRBV5-5 with TRBJ1-1; D is uncertain. With 2 bases removed from V and 9 bases from J, the gap between germline ends came to 11 bases. The germline V gene has CDR1 SGHKS and CDR2 YYEKEE (reference sequence). CDR3 length equals 12 residues. The CDR3 protein is CASSFFTPQAFF. The CDR3 nucleotides are TGTGCCAGCAGCTTCTTCACCCCTCAAGCTTTCTTT.

The chain employs TRBV5-1 and TRBJ2-5; a possible D gene is TRBD2 (6 bases). The CDR3 has 14 amino acids. The V gene lost 0 bases and the J gene lost 4 bases, with 10 bases spanning the gap. The germline CDR1 and CDR2 sequences are SGHRS and YFSETQ. The CDR3 DNA follows: TGCGCCAGCAGCTTGGCCTGGCGGGGAGAGACCCAGTACTTC. Its protein is CASSLAWRGETQYF.

The DNA of the CDR3 is TGTGCCACCAGTGGGGACAGGGATAACTATGGCTACACCTTC. This sequence encodes CATSGDRDNYGYTF. The chain couples TRBV24-1 to TRBJ1-2, with 9 nucleotides matching TRBD1. Trimming took 5 bases from V and 1 from J; bases not matched to a gene: 1. Germline V CDR1 and CDR2: KGHDR, SFDVKD. The CDR3 is 14 amino acids.

The V and J genes are TRBV29-1 and TRBJ1-2; 7 nucleotides align to TRBD1. Trimming removed 7 bases from V and 9 bases from J; junction bases left unmatched: 14. The CDR3 consists of 13 residues. Germline V gives CDR1 SQVTM, CDR2 ANQGSEA. DNA for the CDR3: TGCAGCGGTGTAACAGGGGAGGCATATCGCTACACCTTC. Translated, it gives CSGVTGEAYRYTF.

In this sample, this clonotype turned up a few times. The genes are TRBV7-8 and TRBJ2-2; TRBD1 agrees at 12 bases. Germline V gene lookup returns CDR1 SGHVS and CDR2 FQNEAQ. The V and J ends lost 8 bases and 7 bases, in that order; junction bases with no gene match: 11. The CDR3 contains 16 residues. Here the CDR3 DNA reads TGTGCCAGCTTCCGGGGGGACAGGGGGCGCAACGGGGAGCTGTTTTTT. This encodes CASFRGDRGRNGELFF.

This chain uses TRBV18 with TRBJ1-5; D unresolved. With 3 bases removed from V and 4 bases from J, the gap between germline ends came to 19 bases. The CDR3 runs 17 residues. Germline CDR1 and CDR2: KGHSH and LQKENI. CDR3 nucleotides: TGTGCCAGCTCACCGGAAAGTGGGATGCGTGGGAATCAGCCCCAGCATTTT. Translated: CASSPESGMRGNQPQHF.

This clonotype was found many times. The V call is TRBV4-3, the J call TRBJ2-1; D is unclear. Per germline, CDR1 LGHNA and CDR2 YSLEER. Trimming left V 3 bases short and J 0 bases short, with 12 bases between. The CDR3 is made up of 16 amino acids. The CDR3 region has the DNA TGCGCCAGCAGCCAGCTGGCGACGAGCTCCTACAATGAGCAGTTCTTC. Translated, it gives CASSQLATSSYNEQFF.

The gene calls are TRBV4-1 and TRBJ1-1; D remains ambiguous. V lost 4 bases to trimming and J lost 1 base, with 13 bases between them. CDR3 length: 15 amino acids. Germline V gene lookup returns CDR1 MGHRA and CDR2 YSYEKL. This CDR3 is CASSLYSTGNTEAFF. The DNA of the CDR3 is TGCGCCAGCAGCCTTTACAGTACTGGGAACACTGAAGCTTTCTTT.

In this sample, this clonotype turned up many times. The chain combines TRBV5-1 with TRBJ2-5; 15 nucleotides match TRBD2. This CDR3 spans 16 amino acids. With 4 bases clipped from V and 5 bases from J, the junction kept 6 bases outside the gene matches. CDR1 SGHRS and CDR2 YFSETQ come from the germline V gene. For the CDR3, the DNA is TGCGCCAGCAGCGCCGGGACTAGCGGGGGGCACGAGACCCAGTACTTC. This codes for CASSAGTSGGHETQYF.

This sequence joins TRBV5-1 and TRBJ1-1; TRBD1 matches at 7 bases. CDR3 length: 13 residues. Unmatched junction bases numbered 9, after V lost 6 bases and J lost 7 bases. The germline V gene encodes CDR1 SGHRS and CDR2 YFSETQ. CDR3 bases: TGCGCCAGCACGGGGGGGACAGCCCTTGAAGCTTTCTTT. Translation: CASTGGTALEAFF.

This clonotype was seen more than once but under ten times. This chain connects TRBV12-3 or TRBV12-4 to TRBJ2-1; D gene unclear. This CDR3 has 10 residues. Trimming took 6 bases from V and 7 from J, leaving 4 bases between them. Here the CDR3 reads CASRANEQFF. The CDR3 DNA follows: TGTGCCAGCAGGGCTAATGAGCAGTTCTTC.

V and J are TRBV5-6 and TRBJ1-1; D remains unclear. The germline V and J ends were trimmed by 4 bases and 6 bases, with 16 bases remaining between them. Germline assignment: CDR1 SGHDT and CDR2 YYEEEE. CDR3 size: 14 residues. The CDR3 loop is CASSNLPRSAEAFF. The CDR3 nucleotides are TGTGCCAGCAGCAACCTCCCCCGTTCTGCTGAAGCTTTCTTT.

CDR3 amino acids: CASEPRNRGSAYEQYF. As DNA, the CDR3 is TGTGCCAGCGAGCCGCGCAACAGGGGATCGGCCTACGAGCAGTACTTC. This chain joins TRBV5-5 and TRBJ2-7; TRBD1 agrees at 7 bases. Germline CDR1 reads SGHKS; CDR2 reads YYEKEE (reference sequence). V lost 7 bases to trimming and J lost 2 bases; unmatched junction nucleotides: 15. The CDR3 length is 16 residues.

The chain uses TRBV19 and TRBJ2-1; TRBD1 aligns across 8 bases. Unmatched junction bases numbered 10, after V lost 5 bases and J lost 4 bases. The germline gives CDR1 LNHDA, CDR2 SQIVND (reference sequence). The CDR3 is 16 residues long. The CDR3 DNA is TGTGCCAGTAGTTCCCGGACAGGGAGCCGATACAATGAGCAGTTCTTC. It codes for CASSSRTGSRYNEQFF. The whole variable domain, filled in from reference TRBV19 and TRBJ2-1, reads DGGITQSPKYLFRKEGQNVTLSCEQNLNHDAMYWYRQDPGQGLRLIYYSQIVNDFQKGDIAEGYSVSREKKESFPLTVTSAQKNPTAFYLCASSSRTGSRYNEQFFGPGTRLTVL.

This clonotype was detected many times. The J gene is TRBJ2-1, the V gene TRBV27, with 10 positions matching TRBD2. The length of the CDR3 is 15 residues. Looked up from germline, CDR1 is MNHEY and CDR2 is SMNVEV (reference sequence). The V gene end was trimmed by 3 bases and the J gene end by 6 bases; junction bases not matched to a gene: 5. Written as DNA, the CDR3 is TGTGCCAGCAGTTTTCTCCTAGCGGGAGTCAATGAGCAGTTCTTC. Translated: CASSFLLAGVNEQFF.

The chain links TRBV7-9 to TRBJ2-1, with TRBD2 matching 7 bases. This CDR3 is 15 amino acids long. V shed 4 bases and J 4 bases; nucleotides not matched to a gene: 7. Germline CDR1 is SEHNR and CDR2 is FQNEAQ (reference sequence). CDR3 in DNA: TGTGCCAGCAGCTCAAGGACCGGGGGGTACAATGAGCAGTTCTTC. Translating it yields CASSSRTGGYNEQFF.

This chain uses TRBV15 with TRBJ2-7; 7 nucleotides agree with TRBD1. Trimming cost V 6 bases and J 3 bases; bases outside gene matches: 11. CDR1 is LNHNV, CDR2 YYDKDF, per germline (reference sequence). CDR3 length: 15 residues. The CDR3 protein is CATRPDRRGDYEQYF. The CDR3 coding sequence is TGTGCCACCAGACCGGACAGGCGAGGGGACTACGAGCAGTACTTC.